This T cell receptor (beta chain) appears in the sequencing data of a study of cytomegalovirus exposure and HLA in healthy donors. Overall study context: The 120 validation repertoires, a later analysis reported, used the same platform as the approximately 670 repertoires from the first cohort. General observations from the study: Cytomegalovirus status was reportedly diagnosed by the classifier with high specificity and sensitivity.

Produced via immunoSEQ multiplex PCR; TCRdb's table is partial and in-frame only. The sample records over 250,000 clones, roughly 87% being singletons. As concerns this clone: Its cognate antigen is unknown.

The validation cohort, a group of 90 to 150 subjects, included the donors and was separate from the roughly 620-subject first cohort. Trimming pared 5 bases from V and 1 base from J, leaving 8 bases between. The CDR3 runs 13 residues. Germline V gives CDR1 MNHEY, CDR2 SVGAGI. The sequence was obtained from a woman in her 30s in good health and CMV-seropositive. The sequenced material came from PBMCs. This chain joins TRBV6-5 and TRBJ1-2; D is possibly TRBD1 (6 bases). For the CDR3, the DNA is TGTGCCAGCAGTCAACAGGGTAACTATGGCTACACCTTC. Its translation: CASSQQGNYGYTF.